These 29 T cell receptor beta chains were all obtained from the same sample, sequenced in a study of T cell responses to AZD1222 COVID-19 vaccine. Data came from immunoSEQ multiplex PCR; TCRdb stores just in-frame clones and leaves some out. This repertoire shows 130,000 to 150,000 clones, roughly 91% found once; its top ten account for approximately 2%. The specimen comprised peripheral blood, sampled on day 0 of AZD1222 vaccination. These TCRs come from an adult in good health.

The chain recombines TRBV4-1 with TRBJ1-6, with D possibly being TRBD1 (5 bases). Trimming cost V 4 bases and J 9 bases, with 16 bases left between them. The CDR3 sequence is 15 residues long. Germline V gene lookup returns CDR1 MGHRA and CDR2 YSYEKL. CDR3 sequence (DNA): TGCGCCAGCAGCCTGCGGACGGGGGTTAGTTCACCCCTCCACTTT. Its protein is CASSLRTGVSSPLHF.

This rearrangement joins TRBV3-1 (or the pseudogene TRBV3-2) to TRBJ1-2; a weak D match, TRBD1 (5 bases). The CDR3 runs 15 residues. Trimming removed 4 bases from V and 8 bases from J, with 20 bases in between. Germline lookup yields CDR1 LGHDT and CDR2 YNNKEL (reference sequence). CDR3 sequence: CASSLESGWGNGYTF. DNA of the CDR3: TGTGCCAGCAGCCTGGAGTCAGGGTGGGGTAACGGCTACACCTTC.

The V gene is TRBV3-1 (or the pseudogene TRBV3-2), the J gene TRBJ2-6; D remains ambiguous. The CDR3 consists of 16 residues. Trimming shortened V by 1 base and J by 4 bases, and 11 bases separated the two germline ends. The V gene's germline CDR1 is LGHDT and CDR2 YNNKEL (reference sequence). The CDR3 protein is CASSQVKVSGANVLTF. The CDR3 DNA sequence: TGTGCCAGCAGCCAAGTTAAGGTGTCCGGGGCCAACGTCCTGACTTTC.

The V call is TRBV7-6, the J call TRBJ1-1; the D is unclear. The germline V gene has CDR1 SGHVS and CDR2 FNYEAQ. The CDR3 totals 15 residues. Between the trimmed V and J ends, which lost 1 base and 1 base, there was a span of 10 bases. CDR3 amino acids: CASSLGGQWNTEAFF. Written as DNA, the CDR3 is TGTGCCAGCAGCTTAGGAGGGCAATGGAACACTGAAGCTTTCTTT.

This clone was seen only a few times. The rearrangement uses TRBV5-4 and TRBJ1-6; possible D gene TRBD1, 5 bases. Germline CDR1 SGHNT, CDR2 YYREEE (reference sequence). Trimming shortened V by 0 bases and J by 10 bases, and 17 bases separated the two germline ends. The CDR3 runs 16 residues. The CDR3 bases are TGTGCCAGCAGCTTGGACAGGCAGGATGCCTTGTCACCCCTCCACTTT. Translating it yields CASSLDRQDALSPLHF.

This clone is a singleton in its sample. J is TRBJ2-1 and V is TRBV13; 11 bases match TRBD1. CDR1 and CDR2 (germline): PRHDT, FYEKMQ (reference sequence). This CDR3 spans 14 amino acids. The V segment lost 5 bases and the J segment 7 bases; nucleotides outside the gene matches: 4. The CDR3 here is CASSIGQGANEQFF. CDR3 coding DNA: TGTGCCAGCAGCATCGGACAGGGGGCAAATGAGCAGTTCTTC.

This rearrangement joins TRBV19 to TRBJ2-7; 10 bases line up with TRBD2. With 5 bases clipped from V and 4 bases from J, the junction kept 8 bases outside the gene matches. Germline V lookup: CDR1 LNHDA, CDR2 SQIVND (reference sequence). The CDR3 spans 15 residues. This CDR3 reads CASSPSDSGRYEQYF. In DNA, the CDR3 is TGTGCCAGTAGTCCTTCGGATAGCGGGAGGTACGAGCAGTACTTC. Variable domain in full (rest from reference TRBV19 and TRBJ2-7): DGGITQSPKYLFRKEGQNVTLSCEQNLNHDAMYWYRQDPGQGLRLIYYSQIVNDFQKGDIAEGYSVSREKKESFPLTVTSAQKNPTAFYLCASSPSDSGRYEQYFGPGTRLTVT.

The rearrangement joins TRBV9 to TRBJ1-2, with 10 positions matching TRBD1. Germline-derived CDR1 and CDR2 are SGDLS and YYNGEE. The CDR3 spans 17 residues. V was clipped by 3 bases and J by 1 base; unmatched bases: 9. The CDR3 reads CASSGGRDRGVNYGYTF. The CDR3 DNA follows: TGTGCCAGCAGCGGAGGGCGGGACAGGGGAGTTAACTATGGCTACACCTTC.

This clone has a single count. The CDR3: CSVEGVQYRERRSNTEAFF. The CDR3, as DNA: TGCAGCGTTGAAGGGGTCCAATACAGGGAACGTCGGTCGAACACTGAAGCTTTCTTT. The V gene is TRBV29-1, the J gene TRBJ1-1; a possible D gene is TRBD1 (6 bases). The CDR3 is 19 residues long. V lost 1 base and J 1 base, leaving 25 bases between the germline ends. The V gene's germline CDR1 is SQVTM and CDR2 ANQGSEA.

The rearrangement uses TRBV11-2 and TRBJ1-4; TRBD1 agrees at 7 bases. Germline V lookup: CDR1 SGHAT, CDR2 FQNNGV. Unmatched junction bases numbered 10, after V lost 3 bases and J lost 6 bases. This CDR3 is built from 16 residues. The CDR3 here is CASSLFYGRGDEKLFF. For the CDR3, the DNA is TGTGCCAGCAGCTTGTTTTACGGCAGGGGGGATGAAAAACTGTTTTTT.

The chain recombines TRBV5-1 with TRBJ1-4, with D hard to call. Germline V gene sequence: CDR1 SGHRS, CDR2 YFSETQ. CDR3 length equals 14 residues. The V end lost 0 bases, the J end lost 8 bases, and 11 bases lay between the germline ends. CDR3 bases: TGCGCCAGCAGCTTGGCACCGCCGAGCGAAAAACTGTTTTTT. Residues: CASSLAPPSEKLFF.

This sequence joins TRBV19 and TRBJ1-1; 7 bases agree with TRBD1. CDR1 is LNHDA and CDR2 is SQIVND in the germline V gene (reference sequence). V lost 5 bases to trimming and J lost 8 bases; unmatched junction nucleotides: 5. The CDR3 runs 12 residues. The CDR3 spells CASSFRDREAFF. DNA for the CDR3: TGTGCCAGTAGTTTCCGGGACAGAGAAGCTTTCTTT.

The J gene is TRBJ2-7, the V gene TRBV29-1; perhaps TRBD1 as D (5 bases). Trimming left V 7 bases short and J 2 bases short, with 12 bases between. The CDR3 loop spans 12 amino acids. Germline CDR1 and CDR2: SQVTM and ANQGSEA. The chain's CDR3 is CSALTVTYEQYF. As DNA, the CDR3 is TGCAGCGCACTGACAGTTACCTACGAGCAGTACTTC.

This clone appeared a single time. V is TRBV9 and J is TRBJ2-1, with 7 bases fitting TRBD2. CDR1 SGDLS and CDR2 YYNGEE come from the germline V gene. This CDR3 contains 16 residues. The trim removed 0 bases at V and 8 bases at J, leaving 11 bases unmatched. CDR3 sequence (DNA): TGTGCCAGCAGCGTAGCTGGGAAGCGGGAAAGCGATGAGCAGTTCTTC. Amino acids: CASSVAGKRESDEQFF.

This CDR3 is CSASLGSNYGYTF. The CDR3, as DNA: TGCAGTGCTAGTTTAGGGTCTAACTATGGCTACACCTTC. The chain joins TRBV20-1 to TRBJ1-2; no clear D. CDR1 and CDR2 from the germline V gene are DFQATT and SNEGSKA (reference sequence). The CDR3 runs 13 residues. The V and J ends lost 3 bases and 0 bases respectively, with 8 bases between them.

The J gene is TRBJ2-5, the V gene TRBV5-1; D unclear. V lost 2 bases to trimming and J lost 1 base, with 9 bases between them. Germline assignment: CDR1 SGHRS and CDR2 YFSETQ. This CDR3 is 14 amino acids long. The CDR3 sequence is CASSFPNTQETQYF. As DNA, the CDR3 is TGCGCCAGCAGCTTCCCTAATACCCAAGAGACCCAGTACTTC.

With respect to this clone: A junction boundary mismatches the germline segment, possibly from a read error. Within the sample, other DNA sequences also encode this same CDR3. The chain is built from TRBV9 and TRBJ1-1; D not resolved. Per the germline V gene, CDR1 is SGDLS and CDR2 is YYNGEE. The CDR3 extends over 13 amino acids. The DNA of the CDR3 is TGTGCCAGTAGCGTCCTGGGAAACACTGAAGCTTTCTTT. Amino acids: CASSVLGNTEAFF.

This chain uses TRBV5-8 with TRBJ1-5; D is uncertain. Germline assignment: CDR1 SGHTS and CDR2 YDEGEE. CDR3 length: 14 amino acids. V lost 2 bases and J 0 bases, leaving 6 bases between the germline ends. CDR3 in DNA: TGTGCCAGCAGCTTTCGGTCTAGCAATCAGCCCCAGCATTTT. This translates into CASSFRSSNQPQHF.

The chain couples TRBV3-1 (or the pseudogene TRBV3-2) to TRBJ1-3; D unresolved. This CDR3 is built from 13 residues. Germline-derived CDR1 and CDR2 are LGHDT and YNNKEL (reference sequence). Trimming shortened V by 2 bases and J by 5 bases, and 7 bases separated the two germline ends. The CDR3 spells CASSQSQRNTIYF. The CDR3 coding sequence is TGTGCCAGCAGCCAAAGTCAGAGAAACACCATATATTTT.

The chain is built from TRBV19 and TRBJ1-1; no clear D gene. V was shortened by 5 bases and J by 6 bases, with 16 bases between the two germline ends. CDR1 LNHDA and CDR2 SQIVND come from the germline V gene (reference sequence). CDR3 length equals 14 residues. Here the CDR3 reads CASSSGRLASEAFF. CDR3 bases: TGTGCCAGTAGTTCCGGGAGGTTGGCGTCTGAAGCTTTCTTT.

CDR3 coding DNA: TGTGCCAGCAGCTTAGAGGGTAGGGGCCCACCGTATGGCTACACCTTC. Translation: CASSLEGRGPPYGYTF. The rearrangement links TRBV7-2 to TRBJ1-2; a weak D match, TRBD1 (5 bases). The CDR3 loop spans 16 amino acids. The V end lost 1 base, the J end lost 5 bases, and 17 bases lay between the germline ends. Germline CDR1 and CDR2: SGHTA and FQGNSA.

This chain joins TRBV6-5 and TRBJ2-1, with 8 bases lining up with TRBD1. The germline V gene encodes CDR1 MNHEY and CDR2 SVGAGI. Losses at the gene ends were 0 bases for V and 4 bases for J; bases not matched to a gene: 5. This CDR3 has 16 residues. In nucleotides, the CDR3 is TGTGCCAGCAGTTACTCGAGGACAGGGAGTTACAATGAGCAGTTCTTC. Its translation: CASSYSRTGSYNEQFF.

The V gene is TRBV7-6, the J gene TRBJ2-7; 9 bases fit TRBD1. The V gene's germline CDR1 is SGHVS and CDR2 FNYEAQ. V lost 2 bases and J lost 5; bases outside the gene matches: 7. The CDR3 has 15 residues. Here the CDR3 reads CASSLSGTGKNEQYF. In DNA, the CDR3 is TGTGCCAGCAGCTTATCCGGGACAGGGAAGAACGAGCAGTACTTC.

The rearrangement uses TRBV6-5 and TRBJ2-4; a weak D match, TRBD1 (6 bases). This CDR3 comprises 14 residues. V was trimmed by 7 bases and J by 0 bases, leaving 10 bases between them. CDR1 MNHEY and CDR2 SVGAGI come from the germline V gene. The CDR3 bases are TGTGCCAGCATAGGGACACTAGCCAAAAACATTCAGTACTTC. Encoded protein: CASIGTLAKNIQYF.

The rearrangement joins TRBV6-5 to TRBJ1-6; D perhaps matches TRBD1 (6 bases). The CDR3 is 12 residues long. The V and J ends lost 7 bases and 9 bases respectively, with 10 bases between them. From germline, CDR1 is MNHEY and CDR2 SVGAGI. CDR3 region: CASKQGRSPLHF. CDR3 DNA: TGTGCCAGCAAACAGGGCCGTTCACCCCTCCACTTT.

The rearrangement joins TRBV5-4 to TRBJ1-1, with a weak D call TRBD1 (6 bases). Trimming pared 4 bases from V and 3 bases from J, leaving 16 bases between. Germline V lookup: CDR1 SGHNT, CDR2 YYREEE (reference sequence). The length of the CDR3 is 15 residues. Here the CDR3 reads CASSQGKTGYTEAFF. CDR3 coding DNA: TGTGCCAGCAGCCAGGGGAAGACGGGGTACACTGAAGCTTTCTTT.

The genes are TRBV11-1 and TRBJ2-1, with unresolved D. The CDR3 is 16 amino acids. V lost 5 bases, J lost 5 bases, and 19 bases lay in between. Germline CDR1 and CDR2: SGHAT and FQDESV (reference sequence). The CDR3: CASSRLRFRQDNEQFF. CDR3 in DNA: TGTGCCAGCAGCCGCCTAAGGTTCCGGCAAGACAATGAGCAGTTCTTC.

V gene TRBV5-1 combines with J gene TRBJ2-7; tentative D call: TRBD2 (5 bases). The V gene's germline CDR1 is SGHRS and CDR2 YFSETQ. The CDR3 spans 14 residues. V was clipped by 4 bases and J by 6 bases, with 17 bases between them. The CDR3 here is CASSIDPGGGEQYF. For the CDR3, the DNA is TGCGCCAGCAGCATCGACCCTGGCGGAGGCGAGCAGTACTTC.

CDR3 in amino acids: CASSRGQGNTEAFF. The CDR3 coding sequence is TGTGCCAGCAGCCGGGGACAGGGGAACACTGAAGCTTTCTTT. The genes are TRBV7-8 and TRBJ1-1, with TRBD1 matching 9 bases. CDR1 SGHVS and CDR2 FQNEAQ come from the germline V gene. V shed 5 bases, J shed 1 base, and the junction held 2 bases outside the gene matches. This CDR3 has 14 residues.